This record concerns one TCR beta chain sequence. Antigen specificity is unknown. Investigators separated out CD4+ T cells once about 10 days of culture had passed. Each person got two doses of an mRNA SARS-CoV-2 vaccine, BNT162b2 or mRNA-1273. Each culture had half its medium swapped for IL-2 medium on days 3 and 7. The CDR3 length is 19 residues. In germline, CDR1 is MNHEY, CDR2 SMNVEV (reference sequence). The V and J ends lost 1 base and 4 bases, in that order; junction bases with no gene match: 18. These data belong to a study of vaccination effects on CD4 cells after COVID-19. The method was immunoSEQ multiplex PCR; TCRdb's version includes in-frame clones alone and lacks a portion of them. Here the sample spans approximately 30,000 clones, 74% being singletons. General study results and limits: At late timepoints after vaccination, vaccine- and infection-induced clones shrank markedly.

The sequenced sample was CD4+ T cells from PBMCs cultured without peptide, obtained after COVID-19 vaccination. The receptor's source is a human donor who received a COVID-19 vaccine. The chain recombines TRBV27 with TRBJ1-1; 7 bases line up with TRBD1. The CDR3 reads CASSLFLDKTGTSSTEAFF. CDR3 coding DNA: TGTGCCAGCAGTTTATTTCTGGATAAGACAGGGACGTCTTCCACTGAAGCTTTCTTT.